The sequence of this T cell receptor beta chain was determined in a study of yellow fever vaccine responses in identical twins. TCRdb re-analysed the RT-PCR reads in MiXCR, keeping a single row per CDR3 protein. Of 600 or so distinct CDR3 sequences listed, 60% to 80% are singletons. Trimming took 0 bases from V and 2 from J; bases not matched to a gene: 1. Germline-derived CDR1 and CDR2 are MNHEY and SVGEGT. The CDR3 consists of 14 residues. Broader study findings: On the reported evidence, twins' vaccine T cell responses seemed partly convergent and partly personalized.

Concerning this clonotype itself: Its antigen is unknown.

The sample was T cells from blood (PBMCs), unsorted or a sorted subset (not recorded which), taken before or after yellow fever vaccination (not recorded which). J is TRBJ2-7 and V is TRBV6-2 or TRBV6-3, with TRBD1 identical over 7 bases. The receptor was isolated from a female donor who received the yellow fever vaccine. In DNA form, the CDR3 reads TGTGCCAGCAGTTACTCCGGGACAGCCTACGAGCAGTACTTC. Amino acids: CASSYSGTAYEQYF.